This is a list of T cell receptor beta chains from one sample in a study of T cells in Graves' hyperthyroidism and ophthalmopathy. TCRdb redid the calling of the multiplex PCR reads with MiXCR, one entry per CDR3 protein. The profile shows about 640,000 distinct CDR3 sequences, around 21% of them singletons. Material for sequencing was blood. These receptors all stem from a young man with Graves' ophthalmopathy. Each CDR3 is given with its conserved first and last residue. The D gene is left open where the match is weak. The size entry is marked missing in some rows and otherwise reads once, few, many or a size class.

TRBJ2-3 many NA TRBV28 CASSPRRSTDTQYF TGTGCCAGCAGTCCCCGACGGAGCACAGATACGCAGTATTTT
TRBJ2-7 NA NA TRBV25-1 CASSGHGAGEQYF TGTGCCAGCAGTGGACATGGGGCGGGTGAGCAGTACTTC
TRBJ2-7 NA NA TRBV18 CASSPTKAGDYEQYF TGTGCCAGCTCACCAACGAAAGCAGGGGATTACGAGCAGTACTTC
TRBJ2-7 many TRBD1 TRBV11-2 CASSTGTGDEQYF TGTGCCAGCAGTACCGGGACAGGGGACGAGCAGTACTTC
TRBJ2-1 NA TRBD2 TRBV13 CASSLGLAGEKQFF TGTGCCAGCAGCTTAGGGCTAGCGGGAGAAAAGCAGTTCTTC
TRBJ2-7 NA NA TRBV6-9 CASNLDGYSYEQYF TGTGCCAGCAATCTCGACGGCTACTCCTACGAGCAGTACTTC
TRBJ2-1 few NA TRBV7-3 CASSLNQYNEQFF TGTGCCAGCAGCTTAAACCAGTACAATGAGCAGTTCTTC
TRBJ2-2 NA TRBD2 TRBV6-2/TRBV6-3 CASSYPGSGRPTGELFF TGTGCCAGCAGTTACCCGGGTAGCGGGAGGCCCACCGGGGAGCTGTTTTTT
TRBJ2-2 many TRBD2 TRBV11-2 CASSWGLAGLTGELFF TGTGCCAGCAGCTGGGGACTAGCGGGACTCACCGGGGAGCTGTTTTTT
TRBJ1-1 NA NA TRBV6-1 CASTETSTAEAFF TGTGCCAGCACGGAGACGTCGACGGCTGAAGCTTTCTTT
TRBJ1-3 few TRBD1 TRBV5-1 CASRTGPDSSGNTIYF TGCGCCAGCAGGACAGGGCCTGACTCCTCTGGAAACACCATATATTTT
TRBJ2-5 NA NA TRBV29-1 CSVEGTPSEGTQYF TGCAGCGTTGAAGGAACGCCATCTGAAGGGACCCAGTACTTC
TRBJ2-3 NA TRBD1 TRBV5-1 CASSPGTDRTDTHYF TGCGCCAGCAGCCCCGGGACAGACCGCACAGATACGCATTATTTT
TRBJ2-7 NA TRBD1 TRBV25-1 CASSGGDRAYEQYF TGTGCCAGCAGTGGGGGGGACAGGGCCTACGAGCAGTACTTC
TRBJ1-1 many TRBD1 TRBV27 CASSIQGRNTEAFF TGTGCCAGCAGTATACAGGGGAGGAACACTGAAGCTTTCTTT
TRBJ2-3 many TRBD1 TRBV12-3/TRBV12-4 CASSLNTGGVDTQYF TGTGCCAGCAGTCTGAACACAGGGGGCGTAGATACGCAGTATTTT
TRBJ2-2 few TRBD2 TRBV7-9 CASSFRNSGRATGELFF TGTGCCAGCAGCTTTAGAAACAGCGGGAGAGCCACCGGGGAGCTGTTTTTT
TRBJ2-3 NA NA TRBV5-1 CASGVSGFPTDTQYF TGCGCCAGCGGAGTTAGCGGCTTCCCCACAGATACGCAGTATTTT
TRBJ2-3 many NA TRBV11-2 CASSLYASTDTQYF TGTGCCAGCAGCTTGTACGCTAGCACAGATACGCAGTATTTT
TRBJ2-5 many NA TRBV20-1 CSARRGQETQYF TGCAGTGCTAGAAGGGGCCAGGAGACCCAGTACTTC
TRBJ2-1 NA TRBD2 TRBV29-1 CSVEDPTSGSHEQFF TGCAGCGTTGAAGACCCGACTAGCGGGAGTCATGAGCAGTTCTTC
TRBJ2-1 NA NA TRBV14 CASSQRDSSYNEQFF TGTGCCAGCAGCCAGAGGGACTCCTCCTACAATGAGCAGTTCTTC
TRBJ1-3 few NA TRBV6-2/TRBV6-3 CASSTGGFAGNTIYF TGTGCCAGCAGTACCGGGGGGTTCGCTGGAAACACCATATATTTT
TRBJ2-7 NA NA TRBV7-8 CASSQSGTESYEQYF TGCGCCAGCAGCCAATCCGGGACGGAGTCCTACGAGCAGTACTTC
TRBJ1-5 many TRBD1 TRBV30 CAWSGGQGDQPQHF TGTGCCTGGAGTGGGGGACAGGGCGATCAGCCCCAGCATTTT
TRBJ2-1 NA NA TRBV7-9 CASSSASNEQFF TGTGCCAGCAGCTCTGCTAGCAATGAGCAGTTCTTC
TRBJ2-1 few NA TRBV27 CASAILGQGSNEQFF TGTGCCAGCGCGATTTTAGGGCAGGGATCGAATGAGCAGTTCTTC
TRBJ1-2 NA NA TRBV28 CASTPAGGAYGYTF TGTGCCAGCACCCCCGCGGGTGGTGCCTATGGCTACACCTTC
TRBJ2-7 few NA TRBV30 CAWSGGSYEQYF TGTGCCTGGAGTGGAGGTTCCTACGAGCAGTACTTC
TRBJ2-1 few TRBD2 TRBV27 CASSPLAGRDNEQFF TGTGCCAGCAGTCCTCTAGCGGGAAGGGACAATGAGCAGTTCTTC
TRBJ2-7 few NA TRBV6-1 CASSELSAGRNEQYF TGTGCCAGCAGTGAATTGTCCGCAGGGAGGAACGAGCAGTACTTC
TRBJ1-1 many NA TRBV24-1 CATSDAGNTEAFF TGTGCCACCAGTGATGCAGGGAACACTGAAGCTTTCTTT
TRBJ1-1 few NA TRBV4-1 CASSLGTSGTEAFF TGCGCCAGCAGCCTTGGGACGTCGGGAACTGAAGCTTTCTTT
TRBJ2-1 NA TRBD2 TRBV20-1 CSAFTLAGGTYNEQFF TGCAGTGCTTTCACTTTAGCGGGAGGAACCTACAATGAGCAGTTCTTC
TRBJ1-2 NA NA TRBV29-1 CSVRHPDIGGYTF TGCAGCGTTAGGCACCCAGATATCGGTGGCTACACCTTC
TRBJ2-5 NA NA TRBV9 CASSPRQDQETQYF TGTGCCAGCAGCCCCCGACAGGATCAAGAGACCCAGTACTTC
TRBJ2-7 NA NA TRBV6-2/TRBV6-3 CASSYPTVSPYEQYF TGTGCCAGCAGTTACCCGACAGTGAGCCCCTACGAGCAGTACTTC
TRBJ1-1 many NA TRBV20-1 CSARHRTMNTEAFF TGCAGTGCTAGACATCGTACTATGAACACTGAAGCTTTCTTT
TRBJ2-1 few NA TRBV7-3 CASSLFDPGEQFF TGTGCCAGCAGCTTATTTGACCCGGGTGAGCAGTTCTTC
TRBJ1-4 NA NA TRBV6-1 CASRNRDTNEKLFF TGTGCCAGCAGGAACCGGGACACTAATGAAAAACTGTTTTTT
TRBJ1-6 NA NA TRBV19 CASRPDGTYNSPLHF TGTGCCAGTAGGCCCGACGGTACCTATAATTCACCCCTCCACTTT
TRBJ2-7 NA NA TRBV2 CASRNRVHEQYF TGTGCCAGCAGAAACAGGGTTCACGAGCAGTACTTC
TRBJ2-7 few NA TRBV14 CASSLSRQIYEQYF TGTGCCAGCAGCCTGTCGAGGCAGATCTACGAGCAGTACTTC
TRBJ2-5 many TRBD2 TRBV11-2 CASSSLAGGPKTQYF TGTGCCAGCAGCTCATTAGCGGGAGGGCCGAAGACCCAGTACTTC
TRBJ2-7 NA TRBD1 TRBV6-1 CASTARGQGPYEQYF TGTGCCAGCACCGCCCGGGGACAGGGCCCCTACGAGCAGTACTTC
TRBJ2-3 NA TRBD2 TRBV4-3 CASSRIAGGPDTQYF TGCGCCAGCAGCCGAATAGCGGGAGGCCCGGATACGCAGTATTTT
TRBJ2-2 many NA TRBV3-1 CASSLGGARTGELFF TGTGCCAGCAGCTTAGGAGGGGCGAGGACCGGGGAGCTGTTTTTT
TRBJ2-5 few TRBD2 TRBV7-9 CASEPGRGHQETQYF TGTGCCAGCGAACCGGGGAGGGGACACCAAGAGACCCAGTACTTC